The 3 T cell receptor beta chains below were found in one sample sequenced in a study of chemoradiotherapy in HPV16-positive cancers. Sequenced by immunoSEQ multiplex PCR; TCRdb stores in-frame clones only, minus some. Of over 1,500 clones listed, about three quarters are singletons. Sequenced here: tumor tissue, sampled from a patient who underwent chemoradiotherapy. Receptors were obtained from a human donor with HPV-associated anogenital cancer.

The chain uses TRBV6-5 and TRBJ2-1; 12 bases map to TRBD2. CDR3 length: 16 amino acids. Losses at the gene ends were 0 bases for V and 7 bases for J; bases not matched to a gene: 4. Germline CDR1 is MNHEY and CDR2 is SVGAGI. The CDR3 nucleotides read TGTGCCAGCAGTTACTCTCTAGCGGGAGGGACGAATGAGCAGTTCTTC. It yields the protein CASSYSLAGGTNEQFF.

The chain has TRBV2 and TRBJ1-5; the match to TRBD1 covers 7 bases. The CDR3 spans 15 residues. V gave up 3 bases and J gave up 4 bases; unmatched junction bases: 6. Germline CDR1 is SNHLY and CDR2 is FYNNEI. Here the CDR3 DNA reads TGTGCCAGCAGTGAGGGCAGGGGGGGAAATCAGCCCCAGCATTTT. Its translation is CASSEGRGGNQPQHF.

This rearrangement joins TRBV27 to TRBJ2-2, with D maybe TRBD2 (5 bases). CDR3 size: 14 residues. The germline CDR1 and CDR2 sequences are MNHEY and SMNVEV (reference sequence). The germline V and J ends were trimmed by 6 bases and 6 bases, with 14 bases remaining between them. CDR3 sequence: CASRTRWGSGELFF. The CDR3 DNA reads TGTGCCAGCAGAACTAGGTGGGGATCCGGGGAGCTGTTTTTT.